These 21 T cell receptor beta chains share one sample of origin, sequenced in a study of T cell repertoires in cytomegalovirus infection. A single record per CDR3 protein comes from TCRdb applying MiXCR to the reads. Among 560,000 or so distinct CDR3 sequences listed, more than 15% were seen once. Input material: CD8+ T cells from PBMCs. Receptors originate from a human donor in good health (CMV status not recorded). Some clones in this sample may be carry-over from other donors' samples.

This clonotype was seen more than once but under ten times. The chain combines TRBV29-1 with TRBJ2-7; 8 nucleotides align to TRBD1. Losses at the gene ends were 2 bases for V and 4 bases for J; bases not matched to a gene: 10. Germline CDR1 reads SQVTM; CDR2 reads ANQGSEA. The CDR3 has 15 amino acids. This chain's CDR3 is CSVESRQGRGYEQYF. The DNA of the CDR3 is TGCAGCGTTGAAAGTCGACAGGGGAGAGGATACGAGCAGTACTTC.

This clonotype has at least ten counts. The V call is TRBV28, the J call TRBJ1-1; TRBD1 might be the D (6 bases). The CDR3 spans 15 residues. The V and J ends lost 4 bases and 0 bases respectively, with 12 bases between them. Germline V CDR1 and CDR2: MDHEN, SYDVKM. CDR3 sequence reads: CASSSGQTMNTEAFF. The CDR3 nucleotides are TGTGCCAGCAGTTCCGGACAGACCATGAACACTGAAGCTTTCTTT.

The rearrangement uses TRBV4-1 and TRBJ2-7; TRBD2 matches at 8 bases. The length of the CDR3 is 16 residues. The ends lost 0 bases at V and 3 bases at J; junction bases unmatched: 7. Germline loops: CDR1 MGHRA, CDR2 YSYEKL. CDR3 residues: CASSQDKTGGYYEQYF. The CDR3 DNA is TGCGCCAGCAGCCAAGATAAGACGGGAGGGTACTACGAGCAGTACTTC.

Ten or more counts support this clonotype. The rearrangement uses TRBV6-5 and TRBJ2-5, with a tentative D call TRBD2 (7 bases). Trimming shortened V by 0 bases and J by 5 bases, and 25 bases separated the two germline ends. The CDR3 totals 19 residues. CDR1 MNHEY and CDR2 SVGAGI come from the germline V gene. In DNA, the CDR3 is TGTGCCAGCAGTTACTCGATGCGAAACCCCGGGGGGCGCGAGGAGACCCAGTACTTC. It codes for CASSYSMRNPGGREETQYF.

CDR3 in DNA: TGTGCCAGCAGCCCCCTCGGGGCAGGAGACGACGAGCAGTACTTC. Its translation is CASSPLGAGDDEQYF. The chain combines TRBV9 with TRBJ2-7; D possibly matches TRBD1 or TRBD2 (5 bases each). Germline assignment: CDR1 SGDLS and CDR2 YYNGEE. CDR3 size: 15 residues. V was trimmed by 4 bases and J by 5 bases, leaving 19 bases between them.

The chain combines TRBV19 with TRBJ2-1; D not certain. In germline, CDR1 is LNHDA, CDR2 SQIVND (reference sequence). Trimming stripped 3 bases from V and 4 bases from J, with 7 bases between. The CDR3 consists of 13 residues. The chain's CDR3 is CASSIPPYNEQFF. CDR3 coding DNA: TGTGCCAGTAGTATCCCGCCTTACAATGAGCAGTTCTTC.

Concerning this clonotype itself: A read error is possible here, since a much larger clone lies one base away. The CDR3 DNA reads as TGTGCCAGCTCCCTTAGGGCGACAGTGGTGAGCCAGTACTTC. The encoded protein is CASSLRATVVSQYF. The chain has TRBV28 and TRBJ2-5; tentatively, D is TRBD1 (5 bases). The CDR3 runs to 14 residues. Germline V gene sequence: CDR1 MDHEN, CDR2 SYDVKM. The V and J ends lost 8 bases and 10 bases respectively, with 23 bases between them.

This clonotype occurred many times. For the CDR3, the DNA is TGTGCCAGCAGCCAGACAGGGTGGTCCGGGGAGCTGTTTTTT. Its translation: CASSQTGWSGELFF. V usage is TRBV7-7 and J usage is TRBJ2-2; TRBD1 agrees at 7 bases. Germline assignment: CDR1 SSHAT and CDR2 FNYEAQ (reference sequence). V trimming: 5 bases; J trimming: 6 bases; junction bases outside the gene matches: 6. This CDR3 has 14 residues.

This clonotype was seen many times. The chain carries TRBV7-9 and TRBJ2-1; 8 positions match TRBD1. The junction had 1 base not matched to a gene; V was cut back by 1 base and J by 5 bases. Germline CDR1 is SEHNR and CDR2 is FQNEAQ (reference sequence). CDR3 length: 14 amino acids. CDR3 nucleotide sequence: TGTGCCAGCAGCTTAGTGACAGGGGACAATGAGCAGTTCTTC. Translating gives CASSLVTGDNEQFF.

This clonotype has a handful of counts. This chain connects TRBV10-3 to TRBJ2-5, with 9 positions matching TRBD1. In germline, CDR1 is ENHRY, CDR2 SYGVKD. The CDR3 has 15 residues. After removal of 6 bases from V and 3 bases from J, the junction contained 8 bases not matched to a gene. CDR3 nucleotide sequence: TGTGCCATCAGGCCGACCGGGACAGGGAAAGAGACCCAGTACTTC. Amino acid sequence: CAIRPTGTGKETQYF.

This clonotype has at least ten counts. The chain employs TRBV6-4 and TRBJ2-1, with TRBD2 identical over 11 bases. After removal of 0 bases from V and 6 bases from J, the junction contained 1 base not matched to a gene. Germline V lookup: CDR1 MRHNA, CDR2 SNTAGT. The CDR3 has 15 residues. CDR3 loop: CASSDSTSGSNEQFF. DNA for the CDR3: TGTGCCAGCAGTGACTCAACTAGCGGGAGCAATGAGCAGTTCTTC.

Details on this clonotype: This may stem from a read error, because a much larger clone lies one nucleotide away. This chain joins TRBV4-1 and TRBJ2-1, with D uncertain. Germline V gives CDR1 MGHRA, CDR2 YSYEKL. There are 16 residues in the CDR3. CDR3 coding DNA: TGCGCCAGCACCCTTACTCAGCAGAGTCCCTTTGATGAGCAGTGCTTC. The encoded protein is CASTLTQQSPFDEQCF.

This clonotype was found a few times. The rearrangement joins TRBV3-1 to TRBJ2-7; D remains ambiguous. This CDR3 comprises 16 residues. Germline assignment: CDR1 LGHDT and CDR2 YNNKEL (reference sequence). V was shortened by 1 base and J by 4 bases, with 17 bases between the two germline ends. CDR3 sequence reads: CASSQVGRTVRYEQYF. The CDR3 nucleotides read TGTGCCAGCAGCCAAGTTGGGCGGACGGTCCGATACGAGCAGTACTTC.

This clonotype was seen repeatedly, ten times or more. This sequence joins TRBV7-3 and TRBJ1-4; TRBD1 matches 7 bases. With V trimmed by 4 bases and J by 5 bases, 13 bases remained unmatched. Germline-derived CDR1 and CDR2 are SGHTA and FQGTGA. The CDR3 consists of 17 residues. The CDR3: CASSSSTDREGNEKLFF. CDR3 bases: TGTGCCAGCAGCTCATCGACCGACAGGGAAGGAAATGAAAAACTGTTTTTT. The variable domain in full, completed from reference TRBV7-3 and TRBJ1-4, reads GAGVSQTPSNKVTEKGKYVELRCDPISGHTALYWYRQSLGQGPEFLIYFQGTGAADDSGLPNDRFFAVRPEGSVSTLKIQRTERGDSAVYLCASSSSTDREGNEKLFFGSGTQLSVL.

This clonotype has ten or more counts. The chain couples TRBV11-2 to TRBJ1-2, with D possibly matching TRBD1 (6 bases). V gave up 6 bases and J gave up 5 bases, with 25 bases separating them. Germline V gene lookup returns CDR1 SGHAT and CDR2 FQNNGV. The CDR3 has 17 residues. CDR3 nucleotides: TGTGCCAGCAGAGGCGTCGGGGGCGGGTTTAGAGGGTATGGCTACACCTTC. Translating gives CASRGVGGGFRGYGYTF.

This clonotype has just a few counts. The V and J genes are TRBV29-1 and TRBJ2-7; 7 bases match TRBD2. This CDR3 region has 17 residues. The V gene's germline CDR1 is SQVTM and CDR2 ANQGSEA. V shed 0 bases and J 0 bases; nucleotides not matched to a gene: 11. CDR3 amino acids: CSVEDFPETSSSYEQYF. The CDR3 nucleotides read TGCAGCGTTGAAGACTTCCCCGAGACTAGCAGCTCCTACGAGCAGTACTTC.

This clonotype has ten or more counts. CDR3 DNA sequence: TGTGCCAGCAGCCCGAGGGACAGGGTCATCGATGAGCAGTTCTTC. Amino acid sequence: CASSPRDRVIDEQFF. The chain recombines TRBV4-2 with TRBJ2-1; 9 bases are shared with TRBD1. The junction had 9 bases not matched to a gene; V was cut back by 4 bases and J by 8 bases. The germline V gene encodes CDR1 LGHNA and CDR2 YNFKEQ. The CDR3 extends over 15 amino acids.

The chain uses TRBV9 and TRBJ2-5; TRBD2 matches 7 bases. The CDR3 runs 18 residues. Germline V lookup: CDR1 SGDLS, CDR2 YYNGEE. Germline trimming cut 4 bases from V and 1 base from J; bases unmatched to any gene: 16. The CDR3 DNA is TGTGCCAGCAGCACAGACCCCCGGGGGGTTGGGGGCCAAGAGACCCAGTACTTC. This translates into CASSTDPRGVGGQETQYF. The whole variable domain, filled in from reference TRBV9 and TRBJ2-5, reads DSGVTQTPKHLITATGQRVTLRCSPRSGDLSVYWYQQSLDQGLQFLIQYYNGEERAKGNILERFSAQQFPDLHSELNLSSLELGDSALYFCASSTDPRGVGGQETQYFGPGTRLLVL.

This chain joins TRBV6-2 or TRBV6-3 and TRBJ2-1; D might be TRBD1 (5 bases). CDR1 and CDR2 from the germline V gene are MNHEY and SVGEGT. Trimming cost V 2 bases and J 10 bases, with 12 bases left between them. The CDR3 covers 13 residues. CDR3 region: CASSYISKGEQFF. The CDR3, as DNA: TGTGCCAGCAGTTACATTTCGAAGGGGGAGCAGTTCTTC.

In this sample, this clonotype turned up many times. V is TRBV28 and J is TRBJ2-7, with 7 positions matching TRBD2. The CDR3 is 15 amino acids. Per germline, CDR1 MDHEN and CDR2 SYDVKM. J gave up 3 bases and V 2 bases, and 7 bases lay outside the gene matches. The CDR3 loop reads CASSLRGDYFYEQYF. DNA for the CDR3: TGTGCCAGCAGTTTACGGGGGGATTACTTCTACGAGCAGTACTTC.

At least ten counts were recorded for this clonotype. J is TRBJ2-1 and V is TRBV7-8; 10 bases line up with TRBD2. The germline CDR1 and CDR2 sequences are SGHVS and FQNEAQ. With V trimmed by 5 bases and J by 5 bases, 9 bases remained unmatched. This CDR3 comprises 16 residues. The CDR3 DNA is TGTGCCAGCAGCCCTCAAAGCGGGAGGGCCCACAATGAGCAGTTCTTC. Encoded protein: CASSPQSGRAHNEQFF.